This entry features one TCR beta chain sequence. Its antigen remains unidentified. This entry comes from a study of cytomegalovirus exposure and HLA in healthy donors. Overall study findings and caveats: It was reported that the classifier diagnosed cytomegalovirus status with high specificity and sensitivity in both the original and validation cohorts. The investigators catalogued 150 to 200 TCR beta chains as cytomegalovirus-associated. Many donors carried some public TCRs, although rarity characterized most TCR sequences.

Trimming took 1 base from V and 1 from J, leaving 9 bases between them. CDR3 length equals 15 residues. The V gene's germline CDR1 is MNHEY and CDR2 SMNVEV (reference sequence). Some clones are missing from TCRdb's copy, which holds only in-frame ones; the method was immunoSEQ multiplex PCR. The sample lists over 200,000 clones, about nine tenths occurring once. Donors came from a validation cohort of 95 to 150 subjects, distinct from the first 666-subject cohort. The chain recombines TRBV27 with TRBJ2-3; D possibly corresponds to TRBD2 (5 bases). Sequencing used PBMCs. The sequence derives from a woman between 18 and 30 years old in good health and CMV-seropositive. The CDR3 spells CASSLWAGGTDTQYF. The CDR3, as DNA: TGTGCCAGCAGTTTATGGGCCGGGGGCACAGATACGCAGTATTTT.